Here is one TCR beta chain with its context. The data were taken from a study of shared T cell receptors in the human thymus. TCRdb keeps only in-frame clones here, not all; method: immunoSEQ multiplex PCR. The sample carries under 700,000 clones, about 80% recorded once. This CDR3 comprises 15 residues. V was cut by 3 bases and J by 6 bases, with 14 bases left in between. Germline CDR1 reads MDHEN; CDR2 reads SYDVKM. These records were also assigned to another study, of human thymus T cells. That report notes: The donors were infants in Finland with congenital heart defects, otherwise immunologically healthy. Resections removed during corrective heart surgery provided the thymus tissue used.

The genes are TRBV28 and TRBJ1-4, with a possible D match to TRBD1 (5 bases). Input material: thymocytes. The clonotype was recovered from a boy less than two years old with a congenital heart defect. The CDR3 DNA reads TGTGCCAGCAGTTTTGGTACGCGGGGCCATGAAAAACTGTTTTTT. Translation: CASSFGTRGHEKLFF.